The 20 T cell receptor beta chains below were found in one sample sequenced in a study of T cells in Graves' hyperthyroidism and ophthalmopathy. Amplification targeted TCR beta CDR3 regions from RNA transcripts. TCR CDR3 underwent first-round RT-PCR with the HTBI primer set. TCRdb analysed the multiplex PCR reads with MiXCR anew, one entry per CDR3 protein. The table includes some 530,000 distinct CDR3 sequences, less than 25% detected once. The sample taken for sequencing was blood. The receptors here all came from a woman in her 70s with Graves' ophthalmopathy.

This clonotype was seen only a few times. In nucleotides, the CDR3 is TGTGCCAGTAGTATAATGGGACAGGGGGGAGAGACCCAGTACTTC. Translation: CASSIMGQGGETQYF. This chain links TRBV19 with TRBJ2-5, with TRBD1 matching 11 bases. The CDR3 runs to 15 residues. CDR1 is LNHDA, CDR2 SQIVND, per germline (reference sequence). The ends lost 2 bases at V and 4 bases at J; junction bases unmatched: 3.

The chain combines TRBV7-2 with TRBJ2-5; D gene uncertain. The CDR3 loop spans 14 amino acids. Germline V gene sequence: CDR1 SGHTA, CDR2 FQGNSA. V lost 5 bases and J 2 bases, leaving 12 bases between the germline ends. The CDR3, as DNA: TGTGCCAGCAGCCCTCAACAAGCTCAAGAGACCCAGTACTTC. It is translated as CASSPQQAQETQYF.

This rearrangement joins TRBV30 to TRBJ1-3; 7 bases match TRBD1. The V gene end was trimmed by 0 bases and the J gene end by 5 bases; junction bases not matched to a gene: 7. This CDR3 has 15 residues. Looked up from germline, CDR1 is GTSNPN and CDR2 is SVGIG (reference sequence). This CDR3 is CAWSVPSQGRNTIYF. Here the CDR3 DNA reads TGTGCCTGGAGTGTACCGTCACAGGGGAGAAACACCATATATTTT.

CDR3 DNA sequence: TGTGCCAGCAGTTCTCCCCCACGGGGGGGGGAGCAGTACTTC. Its translation: CASSSPPRGGEQYF. This chain joins TRBV28 and TRBJ2-7, with 8 bases fitting TRBD2. The CDR3 totals 14 residues. The V segment lost 4 bases and the J segment 7 bases; nucleotides outside the gene matches: 9. From germline, CDR1 is MDHEN and CDR2 SYDVKM. The whole variable domain, filled in from reference TRBV28 and TRBJ2-7, reads DVKVTQSSRYLVKRTGEKVFLECVQDMDHENMFWYRQDPGLGLRLIYFSYDVKMKEKGDIPEGYSVSREKKERFSLILESASTNQTSMYLCASSSPPRGGEQYFGPGTRLTVT.

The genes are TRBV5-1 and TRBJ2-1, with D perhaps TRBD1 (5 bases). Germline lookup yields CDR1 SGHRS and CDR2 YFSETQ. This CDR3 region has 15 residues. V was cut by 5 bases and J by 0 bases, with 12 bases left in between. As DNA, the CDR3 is TGCGCCAGCAGGGTCAGGGCGAGCTCCTACAATGAGCAGTTCTTC. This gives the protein CASRVRASSYNEQFF.

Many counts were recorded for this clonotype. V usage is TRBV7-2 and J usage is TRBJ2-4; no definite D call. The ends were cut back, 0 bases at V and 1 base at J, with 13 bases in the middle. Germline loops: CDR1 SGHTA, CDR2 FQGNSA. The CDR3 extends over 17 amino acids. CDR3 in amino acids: CASSLAVGYGAKNIQYF. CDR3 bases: TGTGCCAGCAGCTTAGCGGTGGGGTACGGTGCCAAAAACATTCAGTACTTC. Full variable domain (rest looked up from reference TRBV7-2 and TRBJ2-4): GAGVSQSPSNKVTEKGKDVELRCDPISGHTALYWYRQSLGQGLEFLIYFQGNSAPDKSGLPSDRFSAERTGGSVSTLTIQRTQQEDSAVYLCASSLAVGYGAKNIQYFGAGTRLSVL.

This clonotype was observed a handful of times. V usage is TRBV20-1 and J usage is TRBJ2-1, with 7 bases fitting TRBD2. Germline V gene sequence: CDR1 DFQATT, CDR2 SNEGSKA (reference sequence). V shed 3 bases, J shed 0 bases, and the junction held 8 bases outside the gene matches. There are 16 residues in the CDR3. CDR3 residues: CSARSASGSSYNEQFF. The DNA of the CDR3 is TGCAGTGCTAGGTCGGCTAGCGGAAGCTCCTACAATGAGCAGTTCTTC.

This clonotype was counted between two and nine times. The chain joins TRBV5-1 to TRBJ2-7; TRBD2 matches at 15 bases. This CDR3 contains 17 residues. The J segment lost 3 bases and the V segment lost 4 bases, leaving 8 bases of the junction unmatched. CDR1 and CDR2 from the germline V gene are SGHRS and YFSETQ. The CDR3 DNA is TGCGCCAGCAGCCTCGGGACTAGCGGGAGGACCAACTACGAGCAGTACTTC. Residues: CASSLGTSGRTNYEQYF. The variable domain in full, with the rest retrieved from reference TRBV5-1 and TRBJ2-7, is KAGVTQTPRYLIKTRGQQVTLSCSPISGHRSVSWYQQTPGQGLQFLFEYFSETQRNKGNFPGRFSGRQFSNSRSEMNVSTLELGDSALYLCASSLGTSGRTNYEQYFGPGTRLTVT.

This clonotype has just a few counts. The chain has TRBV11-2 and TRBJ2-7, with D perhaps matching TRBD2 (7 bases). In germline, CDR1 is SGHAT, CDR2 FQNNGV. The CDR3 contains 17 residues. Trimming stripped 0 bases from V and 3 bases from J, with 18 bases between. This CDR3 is CASSLEGRGAGSYEQYF. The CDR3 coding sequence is TGTGCCAGCAGCTTAGAGGGACGGGGGGCCGGTAGCTACGAGCAGTACTTC.

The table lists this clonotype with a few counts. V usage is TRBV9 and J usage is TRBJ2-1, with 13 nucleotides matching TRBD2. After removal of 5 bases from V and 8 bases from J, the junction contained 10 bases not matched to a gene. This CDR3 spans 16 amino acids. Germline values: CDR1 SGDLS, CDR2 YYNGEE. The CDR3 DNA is TGTGCCAGCAGAGCGCCCGGGACTAGCGGGGTCCATGAGCAGTTCTTC. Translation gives CASRAPGTSGVHEQFF.

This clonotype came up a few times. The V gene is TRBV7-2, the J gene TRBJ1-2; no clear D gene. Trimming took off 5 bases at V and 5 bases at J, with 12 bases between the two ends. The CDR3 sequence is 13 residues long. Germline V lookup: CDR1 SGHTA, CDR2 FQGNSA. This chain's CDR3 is CASSPLRGYGYTF. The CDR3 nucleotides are TGTGCCAGCAGCCCCCTAAGAGGATATGGCTACACCTTC. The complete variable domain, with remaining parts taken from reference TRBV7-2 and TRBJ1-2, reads GAGVSQSPSNKVTEKGKDVELRCDPISGHTALYWYRQSLGQGLEFLIYFQGNSAPDKSGLPSDRFSAERTGGSVSTLTIQRTQQEDSAVYLCASSPLRGYGYTFGSGTRLTVV.

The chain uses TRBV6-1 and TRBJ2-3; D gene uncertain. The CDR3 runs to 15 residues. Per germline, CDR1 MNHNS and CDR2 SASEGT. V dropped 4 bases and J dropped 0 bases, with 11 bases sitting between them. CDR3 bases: TGTGCCAGCAGTGTTCACGGTGCTAGCACAGATACGCAGTATTTT. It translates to CASSVHGASTDTQYF.

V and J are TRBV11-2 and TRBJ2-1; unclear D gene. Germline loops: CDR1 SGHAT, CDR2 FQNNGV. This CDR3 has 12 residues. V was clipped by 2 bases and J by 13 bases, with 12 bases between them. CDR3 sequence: CASSLLGRPQFF. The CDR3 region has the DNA TGTGCCAGCAGCTTACTCGGTCGGCCCCAGTTCTTC.

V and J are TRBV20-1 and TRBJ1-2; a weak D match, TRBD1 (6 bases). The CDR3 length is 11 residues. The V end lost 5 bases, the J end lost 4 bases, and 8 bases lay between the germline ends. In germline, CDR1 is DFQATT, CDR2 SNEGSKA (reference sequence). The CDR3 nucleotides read TGCAGTGCTTGGACAGCCTATGGCTACACCTTC. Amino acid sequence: CSAWTAYGYTF.

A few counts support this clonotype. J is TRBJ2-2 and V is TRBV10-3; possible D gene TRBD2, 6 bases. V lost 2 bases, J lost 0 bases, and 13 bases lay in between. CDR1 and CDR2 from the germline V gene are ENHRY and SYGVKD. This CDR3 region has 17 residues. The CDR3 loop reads CAISEIAVKSNTGELFF. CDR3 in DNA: TGTGCCATCAGTGAGATAGCGGTAAAGTCGAACACCGGGGAGCTGTTTTTT.

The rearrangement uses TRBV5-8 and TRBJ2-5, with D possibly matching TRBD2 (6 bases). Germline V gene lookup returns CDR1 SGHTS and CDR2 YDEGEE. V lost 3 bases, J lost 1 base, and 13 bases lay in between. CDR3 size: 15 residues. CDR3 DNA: TGTGCCAGCAGCTCCCGCGTGGGGGGCCAAGAGACCCAGTACTTC. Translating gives CASSSRVGGQETQYF. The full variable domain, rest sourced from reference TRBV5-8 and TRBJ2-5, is EAGVTQSPTHLIKTRGQQATLRCSPISGHTSVYWYQQALGLGLQFLLWYDEGEERNRGNFPPRFSGRQFPNYSSELNVNALELEDSALYLCASSSRVGGQETQYFGPGTRLLVL.

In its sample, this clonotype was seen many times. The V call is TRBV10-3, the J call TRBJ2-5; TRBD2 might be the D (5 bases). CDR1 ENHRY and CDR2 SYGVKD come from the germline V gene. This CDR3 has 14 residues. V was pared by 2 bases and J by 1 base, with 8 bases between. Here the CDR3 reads CAISERGAQETQYF. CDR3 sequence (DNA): TGTGCCATCAGTGAGCGGGGAGCCCAAGAGACCCAGTACTTC.

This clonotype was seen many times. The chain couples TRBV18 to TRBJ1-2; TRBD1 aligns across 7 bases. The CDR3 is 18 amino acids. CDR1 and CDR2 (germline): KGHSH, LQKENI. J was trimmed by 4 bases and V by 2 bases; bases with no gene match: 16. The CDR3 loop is CASSPSVTGAIDLYGYTF. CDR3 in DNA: TGTGCCAGCTCACCAAGCGTAACAGGGGCCATAGACCTCTATGGCTACACCTTC.

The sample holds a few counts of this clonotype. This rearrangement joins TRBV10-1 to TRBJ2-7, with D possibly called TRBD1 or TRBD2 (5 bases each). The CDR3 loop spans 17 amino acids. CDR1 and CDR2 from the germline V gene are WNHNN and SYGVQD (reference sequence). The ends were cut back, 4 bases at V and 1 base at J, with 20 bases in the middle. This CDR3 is CASSGSGWPQGSYEQYF. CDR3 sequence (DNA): TGCGCCAGCAGTGGGTCGGGATGGCCCCAGGGATCCTACGAGCAGTACTTC.

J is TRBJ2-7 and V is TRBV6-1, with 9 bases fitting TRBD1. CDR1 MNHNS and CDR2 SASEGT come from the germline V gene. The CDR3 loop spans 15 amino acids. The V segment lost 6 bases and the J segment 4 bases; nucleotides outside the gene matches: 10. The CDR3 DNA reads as TGTGCCAGCAGAACGGGACAGGGAGGCTTGTACGAGCAGTACTTC. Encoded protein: CASRTGQGGLYEQYF.